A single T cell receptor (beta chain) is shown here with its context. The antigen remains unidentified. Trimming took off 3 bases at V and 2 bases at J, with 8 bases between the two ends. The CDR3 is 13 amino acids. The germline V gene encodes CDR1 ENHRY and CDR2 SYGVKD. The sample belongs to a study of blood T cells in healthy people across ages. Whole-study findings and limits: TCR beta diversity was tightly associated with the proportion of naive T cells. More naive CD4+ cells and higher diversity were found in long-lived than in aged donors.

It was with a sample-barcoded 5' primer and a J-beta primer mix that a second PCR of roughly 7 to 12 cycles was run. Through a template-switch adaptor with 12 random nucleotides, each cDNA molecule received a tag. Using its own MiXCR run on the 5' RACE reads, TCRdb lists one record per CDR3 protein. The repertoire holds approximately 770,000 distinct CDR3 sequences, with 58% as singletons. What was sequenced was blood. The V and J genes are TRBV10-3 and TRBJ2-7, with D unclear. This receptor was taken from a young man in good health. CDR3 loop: CAISDGSTYEQYF. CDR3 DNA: TGTGCCATCAGTGATGGCTCTACCTACGAGCAGTACTTC.